Listed below are T cell receptor beta chains from one sample, sequenced in a study of blood T cell repertoires in COVID-19. The data were produced by immunoSEQ multiplex PCR, yet TCRdb's version contains in-frame clones alone and is incomplete. The sample consists of some 240,000 clones, roughly 86% of them appearing once. Sequencing input: PBMCs or T cells enriched from blood (not recorded which). The receptors here all came from a woman aged 40 to 50 with acute COVID-19. Both conserved end residues are part of each CDR3. A D gene is named only where the DNA matches it firmly. Clone size is given for some rows only: seen once, a few or many times, or a class if the clone is expanded.

size,J,D,V,DNA,CDR3
-,TRBJ1-6,TRBD1,TRBV3-1/TRBV3-2,TGTGCCAGCAGCCCGACAGCGCCAGGGGGCATTTCACCCCTCCACTTT,CASSPTAPGGISPLHF
-,TRBJ2-1,TRBD1,TRBV7-6,TGTGCCAGCAGCTTAGAAGGGACAGGGGTTGGGAATGAGCAGTTCTTC,CASSLEGTGVGNEQFF
-,TRBJ2-3,TRBD2,TRBV2,TGTGCCAGCAGAGCAAAAACTAGCGGGAGTAGCTCGGATACGCAGTATTTT,CASRAKTSGSSSDTQYF
-,TRBJ2-1,-,TRBV10-2,TGCGCCAGCAGTGAGACGGGTCCCGGGGGCGGGAGTGGGAACTACAATGAGCAGTTCTTC,CASSETGPGGGSGNYNEQFF
-,TRBJ2-1,TRBD1,TRBV9,TGTGCCAGCAGCGTGGACAGGGGCGGCAATGAGCAGTTCTTC,CASSVDRGGNEQFF
-,TRBJ2-2,-,TRBV6-5,TGTGCCAGCAGAGGGCAGGGGTACACCGGGGAGCTGTTTTTT,CASRGQGYTGELFF
-,TRBJ2-7,TRBD2,TRBV6-5,TGTGCCAGCAGTTACTTAACGACTAGCAGCGAGCAGTACTTC,CASSYLTTSSEQYF
-,TRBJ2-7,TRBD1,TRBV4-1,TGCGCCAGCAGCCAAGATGGGGCAGGGGGCGACGAGCAGTACTTC,CASSQDGAGGDEQYF
-,TRBJ1-5,-,TRBV7-8,TGTGCCAGCAGCTTCTCACGCGAGAGCAATCAGCCCCAGCATTTT,CASSFSRESNQPQHF
-,TRBJ1-1,-,TRBV4-2,TGTGCCAGCGGATTACAGGGGAACACTGAAGCTTTCTTT,CASGLQGNTEAFF
few,TRBJ1-1,-,TRBV18,TGTGCCAGCTCACAAACGGGACAGAACACTGAAGCTTTCTTT,CASSQTGQNTEAFF
-,TRBJ1-5,TRBD1,TRBV19,TGTGCCAGTAGAACCAGCGCGACAGGGGACGGCAATCAGCCCCAGCATTTT,CASRTSATGDGNQPQHF
once,TRBJ2-7,TRBD1,TRBV5-1,TGCGCCAGCAGCGTACTGGGACAGGGAAGTTCCGAGCAGTACTTC,CASSVLGQGSSEQYF
-,TRBJ2-3,-,TRBV7-2,TGTGCCAGCAGCGCTGGGACTTATAGCACAGATACGCAGTATTTT,CASSAGTYSTDTQYF
-,TRBJ2-1,-,TRBV7-9,TGTGCCAGCAACCCTCCGGGACAAAAAGGGTACAATGAGCAGTTCTTC,CASNPPGQKGYNEQFF
once,TRBJ1-5,-,TRBV27,TGTGCCAGCAGTCCAGGGACACATCAGCCCCAGCATTTT,CASSPGTHQPQHF
-,TRBJ2-5,-,TRBV21-1,TGTGCCAGCGTAAGGCTCCGGGGTCGAGAGGAGACCCAGTACTTC,CASVRLRGREETQYF
-,TRBJ2-3,-,TRBV5-1,TGCGCCAGCAACGGTTTGGGGGCTGATACGCAGTATTTT,CASNGLGADTQYF
-,TRBJ2-5,-,TRBV5-6,TGTGCCAGCAGCTCCCTTTTTCGTATAGAAGAGACCCAGTACTTC,CASSSLFRIEETQYF
-,TRBJ2-5,-,TRBV5-8,TGTGCCAGCAGCCCCGGGCGACCAACCATCACTAGGACCCAGTACTTC,CASSPGRPTITRTQYF
-,TRBJ2-1,-,TRBV13,TGTGCCAGCAGAAAAAGGGAGAGCTCCTACAATGAGCAGTTCTTC,CASRKRESSYNEQFF
-,TRBJ1-5,-,TRBV19,TGTGCCAGTAGTATCCCAGGACTCGGCAATCAGCCCCAGCATTTT,CASSIPGLGNQPQHF
-,TRBJ2-7,TRBD2,TRBV27,TGTGCCAGCAGTCCCGGGAGGGGCTACGAGCAGTACTTC,CASSPGRGYEQYF
few,TRBJ2-7,TRBD2,TRBV29-1,TGCAGCGTTTTAAAACTAGCGGGAGTTAGGTACGAGCAGTACTTC,CSVLKLAGVRYEQYF
-,TRBJ2-4,TRBD2,TRBV7-2,TGTGCCAGCAGCTTAGCCTTGGGGCGGGAGGGCCTACAAAACATTCAGTACTTC,CASSLALGREGLQNIQYF
-,TRBJ1-2,-,TRBV28,TGTGCCAGCTTGAGCGGATACTATGGCTACACCTTC,CASLSGYYGYTF
once,TRBJ1-1,-,TRBV27,TGTGCCAGCAGTTTAAGGACCAGGGGTACTGAAGCTTTCTTT,CASSLRTRGTEAFF
-,TRBJ2-7,TRBD2,TRBV7-9,TGTGCCAGCAGCTTAGAAGGACTAGCGGGCCTATACGAGCAGTACTTC,CASSLEGLAGLYEQYF
-,TRBJ1-2,TRBD1,TRBV2,TGTGCCAGCAGACCGGGACAGGGGTTTAGTGGCTACACCTTC,CASRPGQGFSGYTF
-,TRBJ2-1,TRBD2,TRBV7-9,TGTGCCAGCAGCTCTAGCGGAAAGCAGTTCTTC,CASSSSGKQFF
-,TRBJ2-1,-,TRBV25-1,TGTGCCAGCAGTGCCGTTTTGAGGGAGTATCCGTATAATGAGCAGTTCTTC,CASSAVLREYPYNEQFF
-,TRBJ2-3,TRBD2,TRBV11-2,TGTGCCAGCAGCTTGAGGCTAGCGGGAGGAGGTAGCACAGATACGCAGTATTTT,CASSLRLAGGGSTDTQYF
-,TRBJ2-2,TRBD2,TRBV6-5,TGTGCCAGCAGAGGACTAGCGGGAGTATCCGGGGAGCTGTTTTTT,CASRGLAGVSGELFF
-,TRBJ1-2,-,TRBV7-9,TGTGCCAGCAGCTTACTACAGGGCGACTATGGCTACACCTTC,CASSLLQGDYGYTF
-,TRBJ2-3,-,TRBV7-8,TGTGCCAGCAGCTTAGGACAGATTAACACAGATACGCAGTATTTT,CASSLGQINTDTQYF
-,TRBJ2-7,-,TRBV18,TGTGCCAGCTCACCACCCGTGGGAGATGTGCAGTACTTC,CASSPPVGDVQYF
-,TRBJ1-5,-,TRBV21-1,TGTGCCAGCAGCAAAGCAGCAGGGCAGGGGCCCCAGCATTTT,CASSKAAGQGPQHF
once,TRBJ2-7,-,TRBV12-2,TGTGCAAGTCGCTTAAGCTCTAGCGCGGCGTACGAGCAGTACTTC,CASRLSSSAAYEQYF
-,TRBJ1-3,-,TRBV19,TGTGCCAGTATTCGTCGACAGTCCCCTGGAAACACCATATATTTT,CASIRRQSPGNTIYF
-,TRBJ2-5,TRBD1,TRBV20-1,TGCAGTGCTAGTAGGGACAGCATCCAAGAGACCCAGTACTTC,CSASRDSIQETQYF
-,TRBJ2-1,-,TRBV9,TGTGCCAGCAGCGTAGCCCTCACAAACGAGCAGTTCTTC,CASSVALTNEQFF
-,TRBJ1-1,TRBD1,TRBV5-8,TGTGCCAGCAGTTACGGACAGGGGCTAAAGGGTGCTTTCTTT,CASSYGQGLKGAFF
-,TRBJ2-1,TRBD2,TRBV30,TGTGCCTGGTCGCTAGCGGGCAATGAGCAGTTCTTC,CAWSLAGNEQFF
-,TRBJ1-6,-,TRBV30,TGTGCCTGGAGTCCGATTGGGGCCGCCTATAATTCACCCCTCCACTTT,CAWSPIGAAYNSPLHF
once,TRBJ1-5,-,TRBV21-1,TGTGCCAGCAGCGCGCGCGGACTCCTAACGGCGGTTCAGCCCCAGCATTTT,CASSARGLLTAVQPQHF
-,TRBJ1-5,-,TRBV15,TGTGCCACCAGCAGAGATCTCCGGGTTGGCCAGCCCCAGCATTTT,CATSRDLRVGQPQHF
-,TRBJ1-1,-,TRBV13,TGTGCCAGCAGTAATCCGGGACACTTGAACACTGAAGCTTTCTTT,CASSNPGHLNTEAFF
-,TRBJ2-5,-,TRBV6-5,TGTGCCAGCACCCCCTGGGGGCCGGGACAAGAGACCCAGTACTTC,CASTPWGPGQETQYF
few,TRBJ1-4,-,TRBV7-6,TGTGCCAGCAGCCTACCATACGAAAAACTGTTTTTT,CASSLPYEKLFF
once,TRBJ1-1,-,TRBV5-5,TGTGCCAGCAGCCCATGGACGGGGAAGACTGAAGCTTTCTTT,CASSPWTGKTEAFF
-,TRBJ2-7,TRBD2,TRBV5-5,TGTGCCAGCAGCTTTTCGGGAGGGGTCTCCTACGAGCAGTACTTC,CASSFSGGVSYEQYF
-,TRBJ2-7,-,TRBV9,TGTGCCAGCAGCGTAGGGGCAGCCAGGAACTACGAGCAGTACTTC,CASSVGAARNYEQYF
once,TRBJ2-1,TRBD1,TRBV11-3,TGTGCCAGCAGCACCGGACAGGGGTCCTACAATGAGCAGTTCTTC,CASSTGQGSYNEQFF